The 9 T cell receptor beta chains given below trace back to one sample, sequenced in a study of pediatric ulcerative colitis. During colonoscopy, one to two rectal pinch biopsies were collected. Repertoires were generated with immunoSEQ multiplex PCR, while TCRdb's copy carries only in-frame clones and drops some. The table has some 43,000 clones, more than 60% seen once. The sequenced sample consisted of gut tissue. The receptors were sampled from a girl aged 5 to 17 with moderate ulcerative colitis.

This clone occurred a few times. The gene calls are TRBV5-6 and TRBJ1-6, with 8 bases fitting TRBD1. Trimming cost V 4 bases and J 7 bases; bases outside gene matches: 10. The CDR3 consists of 16 residues. CDR1 SGHDT and CDR2 YYEEEE come from the germline V gene. The chain's CDR3 is CASSPPGTGLNSPLHF. The CDR3 DNA follows: TGTGCCAGCAGCCCTCCCGGGACAGGCCTAAATTCACCCCTCCACTTT.

The V call is TRBV5-1, the J call TRBJ2-5; D possibly corresponds to TRBD2 (5 bases). Germline V gene lookup returns CDR1 SGHRS and CDR2 YFSETQ. V lost 4 bases, J lost 5 bases, and 12 bases lay in between. The CDR3 length is 13 residues. The CDR3: CASSPTSLETQYF. The CDR3 nucleotides are TGCGCCAGCAGCCCCACTAGTCTGGAGACCCAGTACTTC.

The CDR3 spells CATSRDRRQHNEQFF. The DNA for the CDR3 is TGTGCCACCAGCAGAGATCGGCGACAACACAATGAGCAGTTCTTC. This chain uses TRBV15 with TRBJ2-1; D ambiguous. Looked up from germline, CDR1 is LNHNV and CDR2 is YYDKDF (reference sequence). Trimming pared 0 bases from V and 5 bases from J, leaving 11 bases between. CDR3 length equals 15 residues.

V is TRBV25-1 and J is TRBJ2-2; D gene unclear. Trimming took 4 bases from V and 1 from J, leaving 7 bases between them. From germline, CDR1 is MGHDK and CDR2 SYGVNS. The CDR3 has 14 amino acids. CDR3 amino acids: CASSVGQNTGELFF. CDR3 DNA: TGTGCCAGCAGTGTGGGCCAGAACACCGGGGAGCTGTTTTTT.

The chain recombines TRBV4-2 with TRBJ1-2; D is perhaps TRBD1 (6 bases). The CDR3 runs 15 residues. Germline values: CDR1 LGHNA, CDR2 YNFKEQ. The germline V and J ends were trimmed by 0 bases and 7 bases, with 15 bases remaining between them. This chain's CDR3 is CASSQDRQDWGGYTF. The CDR3 DNA follows: TGTGCCAGCAGCCAAGATAGACAGGACTGGGGTGGCTACACCTTC.

V usage is TRBV5-1 and J usage is TRBJ2-7; D may be TRBD2 (5 bases). From germline, CDR1 is SGHRS and CDR2 YFSETQ. Trimming took 3 bases from V and 0 from J, leaving 13 bases between them. This CDR3 comprises 15 residues. CDR3 nucleotide sequence: TGCGCCAGCAGCTCCGGACTCTACAGCTCCTACGAGCAGTACTTC. Protein product: CASSSGLYSSYEQYF.

The sample holds a few counts of this clone. The CDR3 here is CASSTRGADTQYF. The CDR3 DNA follows: TGTGCCAGCAGCACCCGGGGGGCAGATACGCAGTATTTT. V usage is TRBV14 and J usage is TRBJ2-3; the match to TRBD2 covers 7 bases. This CDR3 is 13 amino acids long. Unmatched junction bases numbered 3, after V lost 5 bases and J lost 4 bases. Germline V CDR1 and CDR2: SGHDN, FVKESK.

The gene calls are TRBV5-1 and TRBJ1-1; the D gene is possibly TRBD1 (6 bases). The CDR3 is made up of 15 amino acids. CDR1 is SGHRS and CDR2 is YFSETQ in the germline V gene. The germline V and J ends were trimmed by 4 bases and 3 bases, with 16 bases remaining between them. The CDR3 coding sequence is TGCGCCAGCAGCCAACTGGGGGACACTGACACTGAAGCTTTCTTT. This codes for CASSQLGDTDTEAFF.

Here the CDR3 DNA reads TGTGCCAGCAGTGCAGAGGGAGGGCCCTACGAGCAGTACTTC. Translating it yields CASSAEGGPYEQYF. The chain couples TRBV2 to TRBJ2-7, with 7 bases identical to TRBD2. The CDR3 contains 14 residues. CDR1 SNHLY and CDR2 FYNNEI come from the germline V gene. The J segment lost 2 bases and the V segment lost 4 bases, leaving 5 bases of the junction unmatched.